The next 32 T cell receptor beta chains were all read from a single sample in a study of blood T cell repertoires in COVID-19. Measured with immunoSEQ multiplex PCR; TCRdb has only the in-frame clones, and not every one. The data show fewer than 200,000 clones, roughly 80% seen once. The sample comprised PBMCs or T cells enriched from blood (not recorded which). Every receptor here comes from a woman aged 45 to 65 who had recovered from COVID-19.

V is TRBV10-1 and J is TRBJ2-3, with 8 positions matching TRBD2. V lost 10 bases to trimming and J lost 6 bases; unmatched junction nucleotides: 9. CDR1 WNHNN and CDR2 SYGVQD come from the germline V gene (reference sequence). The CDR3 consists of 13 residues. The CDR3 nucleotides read TGCGCCATCCCAAAGCGGGAGACCGATACGCAGTATTTT. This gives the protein CAIPKRETDTQYF.

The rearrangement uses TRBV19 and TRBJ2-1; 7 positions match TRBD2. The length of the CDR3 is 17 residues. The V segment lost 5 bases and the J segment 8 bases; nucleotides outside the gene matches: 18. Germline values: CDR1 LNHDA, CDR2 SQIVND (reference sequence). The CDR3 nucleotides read TGTGCCAGTAGTTCGGACGCCTTCCTTCGCGGGAGTTATGAGCAGTTCTTC. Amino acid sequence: CASSSDAFLRGSYEQFF.

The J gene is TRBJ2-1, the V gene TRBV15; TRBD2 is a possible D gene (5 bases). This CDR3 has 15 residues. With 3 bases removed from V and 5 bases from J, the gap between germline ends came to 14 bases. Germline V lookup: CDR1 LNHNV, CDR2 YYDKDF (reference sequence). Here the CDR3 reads CATSRLVVGNNEQFF. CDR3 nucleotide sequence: TGTGCCACCAGCAGGCTCGTGGTCGGGAACAATGAGCAGTTCTTC.

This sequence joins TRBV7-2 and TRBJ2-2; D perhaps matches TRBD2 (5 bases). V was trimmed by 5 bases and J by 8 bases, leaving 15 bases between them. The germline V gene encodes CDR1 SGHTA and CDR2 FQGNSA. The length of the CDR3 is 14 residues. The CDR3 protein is CASSPGPLGGELFF. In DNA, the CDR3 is TGTGCCAGCAGCCCCGGACCACTAGGGGGGGAGCTGTTTTTT.

This CDR3 reads CASSRGGGWTDTQYF. In DNA, the CDR3 is TGTGCCAGCAGCCGCGGCGGGGGCTGGACAGATACGCAGTATTTT. The chain combines TRBV7-9 with TRBJ2-3; perhaps TRBD2 as D (7 bases). CDR1 SEHNR and CDR2 FQNEAQ come from the germline V gene (reference sequence). Trimming pared 5 bases from V and 3 bases from J, leaving 15 bases between. This CDR3 spans 15 amino acids.

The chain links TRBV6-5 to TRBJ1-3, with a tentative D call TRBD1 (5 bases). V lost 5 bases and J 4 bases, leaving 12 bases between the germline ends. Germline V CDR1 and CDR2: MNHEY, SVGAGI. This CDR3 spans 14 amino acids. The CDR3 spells CASSRRESGNTIYF. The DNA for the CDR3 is TGTGCCAGCAGTCGCAGGGAATCCGGAAACACCATATATTTT.

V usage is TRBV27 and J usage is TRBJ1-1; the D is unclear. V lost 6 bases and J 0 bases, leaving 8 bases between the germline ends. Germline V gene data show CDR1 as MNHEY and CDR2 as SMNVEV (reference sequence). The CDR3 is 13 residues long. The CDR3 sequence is CASRWGVNTEAFF. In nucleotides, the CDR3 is TGTGCCAGCAGATGGGGAGTGAACACTGAAGCTTTCTTT.

CDR3 sequence (DNA): TGTGCCAGCAGTCCTCAGGGAGGTTTGGGGAATCAGCCCCAGCATTTT. Protein sequence: CASSPQGGLGNQPQHF. The rearrangement uses TRBV28 and TRBJ1-5, with TRBD1 as a possible D gene (5 bases). The germline V gene encodes CDR1 MDHEN and CDR2 SYDVKM. V was shortened by 5 bases and J by 4 bases, with 18 bases between the two germline ends. The CDR3 contains 16 residues.

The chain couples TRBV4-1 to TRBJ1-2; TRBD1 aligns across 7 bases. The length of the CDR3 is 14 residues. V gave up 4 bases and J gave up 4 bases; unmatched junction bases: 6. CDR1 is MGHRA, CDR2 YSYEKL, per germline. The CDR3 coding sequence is TGCGCCAGCAGCCCAGGGGGATTCGGCTATGGCTACACCTTC. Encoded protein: CASSPGGFGYGYTF.

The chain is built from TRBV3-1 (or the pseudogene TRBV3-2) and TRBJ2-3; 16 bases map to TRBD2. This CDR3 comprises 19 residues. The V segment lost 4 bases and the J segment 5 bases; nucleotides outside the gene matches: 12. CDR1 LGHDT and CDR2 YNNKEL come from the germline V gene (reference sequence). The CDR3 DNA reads TGTGCCAGCAGCCGCCCCACCGGGACTAGCGGGGGGGCCGGAGATACGCAGTATTTT. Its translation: CASSRPTGTSGGAGDTQYF.

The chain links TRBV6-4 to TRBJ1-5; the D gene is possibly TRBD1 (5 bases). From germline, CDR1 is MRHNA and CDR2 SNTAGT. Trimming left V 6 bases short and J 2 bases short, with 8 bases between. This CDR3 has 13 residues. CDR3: CASSVQGNQPQHF. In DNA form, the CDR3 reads TGTGCCAGCAGCGTACAGGGCAATCAGCCCCAGCATTTT.

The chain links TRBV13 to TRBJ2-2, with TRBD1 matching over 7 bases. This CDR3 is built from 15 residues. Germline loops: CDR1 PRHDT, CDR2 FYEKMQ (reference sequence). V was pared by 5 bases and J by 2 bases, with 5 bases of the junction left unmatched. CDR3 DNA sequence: TGTGCCAGCAGCCCCGGACAGGTTAACACCGGGGAGCTGTTTTTT. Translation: CASSPGQVNTGELFF.

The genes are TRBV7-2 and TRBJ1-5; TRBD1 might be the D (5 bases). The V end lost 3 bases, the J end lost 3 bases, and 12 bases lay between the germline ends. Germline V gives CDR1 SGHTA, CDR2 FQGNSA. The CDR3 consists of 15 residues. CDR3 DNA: TGTGCCAGCAGCTTCCCAGACAGCCACAATCAGCCCCAGCATTTT. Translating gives CASSFPDSHNQPQHF. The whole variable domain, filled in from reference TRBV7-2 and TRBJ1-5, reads GAGVSQSPSNKVTEKGKDVELRCDPISGHTALYWYRQSLGQGLEFLIYFQGNSAPDKSGLPSDRFSAERTGGSVSTLTIQRTQQEDSAVYLCASSFPDSHNQPQHFGDGTRLSIL.

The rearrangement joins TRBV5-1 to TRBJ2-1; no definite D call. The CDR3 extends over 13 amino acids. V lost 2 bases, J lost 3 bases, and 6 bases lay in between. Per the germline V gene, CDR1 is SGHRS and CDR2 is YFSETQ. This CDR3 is CASSFTRYNEQFF. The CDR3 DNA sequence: TGCGCCAGCAGCTTTACACGCTACAATGAGCAGTTCTTC.

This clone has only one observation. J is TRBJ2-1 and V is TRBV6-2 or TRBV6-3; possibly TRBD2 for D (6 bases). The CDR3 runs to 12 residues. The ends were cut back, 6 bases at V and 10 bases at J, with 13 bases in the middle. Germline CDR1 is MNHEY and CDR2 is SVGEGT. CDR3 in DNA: TGTGCCAGCAGCCCGCGGGGCCCCGAGCAGTTCTTC. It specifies CASSPRGPEQFF.

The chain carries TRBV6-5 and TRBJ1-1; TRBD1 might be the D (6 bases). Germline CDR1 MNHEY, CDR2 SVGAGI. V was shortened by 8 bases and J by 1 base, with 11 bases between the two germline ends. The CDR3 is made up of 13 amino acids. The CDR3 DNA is TGTGCCAGCCTACAGGGTGCGAACACTGAAGCTTTCTTT. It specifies CASLQGANTEAFF.

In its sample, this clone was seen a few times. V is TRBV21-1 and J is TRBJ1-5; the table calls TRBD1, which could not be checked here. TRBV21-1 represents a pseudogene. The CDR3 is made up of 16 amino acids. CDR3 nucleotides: TGTGCCAGCAGCAATGAGGACAGGGGATCGGATCAGCCCCAGCATTTT. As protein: CASSNEDRGSDQPQHF.

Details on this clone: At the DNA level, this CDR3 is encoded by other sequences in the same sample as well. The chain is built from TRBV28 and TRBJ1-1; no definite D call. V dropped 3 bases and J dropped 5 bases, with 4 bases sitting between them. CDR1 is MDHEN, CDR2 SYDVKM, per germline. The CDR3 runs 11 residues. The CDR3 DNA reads TGTGCCAGCAGTTTGAGAACTGAAGCTTTCTTT. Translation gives CASSLRTEAFF.

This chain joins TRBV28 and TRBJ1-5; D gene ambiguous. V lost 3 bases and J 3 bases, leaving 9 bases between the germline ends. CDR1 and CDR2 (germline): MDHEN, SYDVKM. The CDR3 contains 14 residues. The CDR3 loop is CASSLIGYNQPQHF. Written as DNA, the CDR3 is TGTGCCAGCAGTTTGATCGGTTACAATCAGCCCCAGCATTTT.

DNA for the CDR3: TGTGCCTGGAGCGGGGGGGGAAGCTCCTACGAGCAGTACGTC. Its translation is CAWSGGGSSYEQYV. The V gene is TRBV30, the J gene TRBJ2-7, with 8 bases identical to TRBD2. Germline V gene sequence: CDR1 GTSNPN, CDR2 SVGIG (reference sequence). J gave up 0 bases and V 3 bases, and 4 bases lay outside the gene matches. This CDR3 is built from 14 residues.

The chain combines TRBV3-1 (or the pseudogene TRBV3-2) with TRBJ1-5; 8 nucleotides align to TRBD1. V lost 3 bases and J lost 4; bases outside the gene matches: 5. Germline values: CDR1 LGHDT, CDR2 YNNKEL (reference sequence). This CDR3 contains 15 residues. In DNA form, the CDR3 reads TGTGCCAGCAGCCACCGGACAGGGCCAAATCAGCCCCAGCATTTT. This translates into CASSHRTGPNQPQHF.

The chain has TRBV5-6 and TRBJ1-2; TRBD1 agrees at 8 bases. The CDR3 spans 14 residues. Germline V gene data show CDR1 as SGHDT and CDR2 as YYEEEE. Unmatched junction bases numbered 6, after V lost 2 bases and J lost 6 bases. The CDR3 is CASSLRTGKDGYTF. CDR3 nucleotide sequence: TGTGCCAGCAGCTTAAGGACAGGGAAAGATGGCTACACCTTC.

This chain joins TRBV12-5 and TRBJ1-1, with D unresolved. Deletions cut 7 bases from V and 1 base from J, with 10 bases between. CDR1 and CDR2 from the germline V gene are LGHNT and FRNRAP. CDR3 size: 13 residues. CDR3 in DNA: TGTGCTAGTGCTAGAGTCGGGAACACTGAAGCTTTCTTT. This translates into CASARVGNTEAFF.

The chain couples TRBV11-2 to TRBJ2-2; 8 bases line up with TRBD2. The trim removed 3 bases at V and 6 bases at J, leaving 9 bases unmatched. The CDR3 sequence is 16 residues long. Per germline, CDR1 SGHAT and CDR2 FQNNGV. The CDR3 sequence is CASSFVAGGGSGELFF. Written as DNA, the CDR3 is TGTGCCAGCAGCTTTGTGGCGGGAGGAGGATCCGGGGAGCTGTTTTTT.

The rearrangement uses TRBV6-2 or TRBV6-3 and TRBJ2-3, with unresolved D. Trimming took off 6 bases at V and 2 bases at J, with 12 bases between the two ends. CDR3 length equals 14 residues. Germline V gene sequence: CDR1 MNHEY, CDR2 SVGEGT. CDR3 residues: CASSTGSSTDTQYF. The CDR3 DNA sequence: TGTGCCAGCAGCACGGGTAGTTCCACAGATACGCAGTATTTT.

The CDR3 DNA reads as TGTGCCAGCAGCTTAGCCCGCGACAGGCCCAACTATGGCTACACCTTC. As protein: CASSLARDRPNYGYTF. The rearrangement joins TRBV7-9 to TRBJ1-2, with TRBD1 as a possible D gene (6 bases). Trimming shortened V by 0 bases and J by 2 bases, and 13 bases separated the two germline ends. This CDR3 contains 16 residues. Germline V gene lookup returns CDR1 SEHNR and CDR2 FQNEAQ (reference sequence).

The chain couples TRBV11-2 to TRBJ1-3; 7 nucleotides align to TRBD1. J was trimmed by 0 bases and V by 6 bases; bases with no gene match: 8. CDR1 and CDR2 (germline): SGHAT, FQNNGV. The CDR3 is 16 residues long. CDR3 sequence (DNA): TGTGCCAGCAGAACCACCGGGACAGACTCTGGAAACACCATATATTTT. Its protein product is CASRTTGTDSGNTIYF.

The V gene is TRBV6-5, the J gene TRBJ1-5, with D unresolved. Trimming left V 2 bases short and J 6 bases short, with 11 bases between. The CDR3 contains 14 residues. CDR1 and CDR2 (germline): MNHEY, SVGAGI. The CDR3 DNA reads TGTGCCAGCAGTTACCGGGGTTTTGGTCAGCCCCAGCATTTT. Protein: CASSYRGFGQPQHF.

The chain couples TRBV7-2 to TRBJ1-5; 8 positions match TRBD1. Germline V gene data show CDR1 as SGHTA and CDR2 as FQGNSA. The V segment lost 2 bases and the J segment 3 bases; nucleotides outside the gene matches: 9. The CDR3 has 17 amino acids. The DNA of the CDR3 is TGTGCCAGCAGCTTACTACCGGGACAGGTGATCAATCAGCCCCAGCATTTT. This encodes CASSLLPGQVINQPQHF. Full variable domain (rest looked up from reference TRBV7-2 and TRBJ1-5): GAGVSQSPSNKVTEKGKDVELRCDPISGHTALYWYRQSLGQGLEFLIYFQGNSAPDKSGLPSDRFSAERTGGSVSTLTIQRTQQEDSAVYLCASSLLPGQVINQPQHFGDGTRLSIL.

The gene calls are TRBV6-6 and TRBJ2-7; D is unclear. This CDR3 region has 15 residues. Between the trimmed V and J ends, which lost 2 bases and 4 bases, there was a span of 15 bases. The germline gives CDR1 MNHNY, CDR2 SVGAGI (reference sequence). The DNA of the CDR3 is TGTGCCAGCAGTTACGATCCCCGACAACTTTACGAGCAGTACGTC. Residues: CASSYDPRQLYEQYV.

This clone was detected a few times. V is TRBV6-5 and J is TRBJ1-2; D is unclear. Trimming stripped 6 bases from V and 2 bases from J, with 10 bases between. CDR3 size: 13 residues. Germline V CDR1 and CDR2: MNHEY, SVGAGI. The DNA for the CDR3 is TGTGCCAGCAGCTTCGACATCAACTATGGCTACACCTTC. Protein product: CASSFDINYGYTF.

CDR3 bases: TGTGCCAGCAGCCTACGACCCACAGGGGGCGGCGGGGCCAACGTCCTGACTTTC. Its translation: CASSLRPTGGGGANVLTF. The chain employs TRBV11-2 and TRBJ2-6; 9 positions match TRBD1. In germline, CDR1 is SGHAT, CDR2 FQNNGV. The CDR3 is made up of 18 amino acids. The V segment lost 5 bases and the J segment 4 bases; nucleotides outside the gene matches: 12.